This T cell receptor (beta chain) was sequenced for a study of CD8 T cells in Susac syndrome. In regard to this clonotype: Antigen specificity is unknown.

Study conclusions and caveats: It was acknowledged in the study that the number of individuals who were included in its TCR sequencing and HLA analysis was relatively small.

RNA totalling about 0.45 to 1 ug underwent reverse transcription with random hexamers. An immunoSEQ multiplex PCR generated amplified TCR beta CDR3 products spanning 54 Vbeta and 13 Jbeta. TCRdb itself ran the immunoSEQ multiplex PCR reads through MiXCR, one entry per CDR3 protein. Among roughly 150,000 distinct CDR3 sequences listed, approximately 93% were seen once. Per the germline V gene, CDR1 is SQVTM and CDR2 is ANQGSEA. The CDR3 contains 15 residues. V dropped 4 bases and J dropped 4; count of bases not matched to a gene: 12. The CD8+ and CD4+ T cells were isolated magnetically using a negative isolation approach, whereas the TEMRA cells were enriched by FACS.

The sample comprised CD8+ T cells from PBMCs. The origin of this receptor is a human donor with multiple sclerosis. V and J are TRBV29-1 and TRBJ1-1; 7 bases are shared with TRBD1. In nucleotides, the CDR3 is TGCAGCGTTGTCGGACAACAGGGGTTCGGCACTGAAGCTTTCTTT. Translation gives CSVVGQQGFGTEAFF.